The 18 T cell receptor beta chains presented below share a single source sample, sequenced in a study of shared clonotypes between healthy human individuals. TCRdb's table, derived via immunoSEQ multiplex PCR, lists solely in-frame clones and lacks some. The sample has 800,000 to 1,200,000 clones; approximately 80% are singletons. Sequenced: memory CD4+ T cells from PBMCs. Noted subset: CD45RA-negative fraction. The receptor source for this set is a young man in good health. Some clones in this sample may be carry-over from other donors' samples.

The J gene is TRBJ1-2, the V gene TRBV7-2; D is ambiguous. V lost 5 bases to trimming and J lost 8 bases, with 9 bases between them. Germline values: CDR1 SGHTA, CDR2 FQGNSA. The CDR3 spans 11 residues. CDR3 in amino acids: CASSRNYGYTF. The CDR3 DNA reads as TGTGCCAGCAGCCGTAATTACGGCTACACCTTC. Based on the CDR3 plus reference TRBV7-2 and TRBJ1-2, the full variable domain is GAGVSQSPSNKVTEKGKDVELRCDPISGHTALYWYRQSLGQGLEFLIYFQGNSAPDKSGLPSDRFSAERTGGSVSTLTIQRTQQEDSAVYLCASSRNYGYTFGSGTRLTVV.

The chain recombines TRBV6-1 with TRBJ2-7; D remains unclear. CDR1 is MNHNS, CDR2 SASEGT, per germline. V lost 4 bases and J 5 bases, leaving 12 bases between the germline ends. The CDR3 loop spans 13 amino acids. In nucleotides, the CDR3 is TGTGCCAGCAGTGCCCGCCTAAGAGACGAGCAGTACTTC. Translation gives CASSARLRDEQYF.

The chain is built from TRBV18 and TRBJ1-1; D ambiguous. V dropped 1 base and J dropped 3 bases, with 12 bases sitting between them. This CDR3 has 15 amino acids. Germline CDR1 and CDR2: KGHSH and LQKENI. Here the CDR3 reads CASSPLSGSDTEAFF. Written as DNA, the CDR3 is TGTGCCAGCTCACCACTATCGGGGTCGGACACTGAAGCTTTCTTT.

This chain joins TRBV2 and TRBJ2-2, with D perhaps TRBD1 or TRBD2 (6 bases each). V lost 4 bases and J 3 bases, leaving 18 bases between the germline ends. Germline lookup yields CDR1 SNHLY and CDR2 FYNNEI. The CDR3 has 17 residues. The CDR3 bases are TGTGCCAGCAGTGGCAGTGGAGGGGGAACCTACACCGGGGAGCTGTTTTTT. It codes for CASSGSGGGTYTGELFF. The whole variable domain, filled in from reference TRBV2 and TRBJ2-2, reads EPEVTQTPSHQVTQMGQEVILRCVPISNHLYFYWYRQILGQKVEFLVSFYNNEISEKSEIFDDQFSVERPDGSNFTLKIRSTKLEDSAMYFCASSGSGGGTYTGELFFGEGSRLTVL.

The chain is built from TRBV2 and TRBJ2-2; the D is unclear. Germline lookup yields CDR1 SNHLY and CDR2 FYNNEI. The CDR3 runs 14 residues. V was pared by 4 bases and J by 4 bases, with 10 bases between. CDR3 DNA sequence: TGTGCCAGCAGTGTGGGCAGACCCACCGGGGAGCTGTTTTTT. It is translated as CASSVGRPTGELFF.

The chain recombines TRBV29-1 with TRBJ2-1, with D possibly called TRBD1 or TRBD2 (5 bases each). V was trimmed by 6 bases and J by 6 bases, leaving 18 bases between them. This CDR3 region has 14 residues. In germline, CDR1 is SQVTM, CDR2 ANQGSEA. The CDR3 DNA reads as TGCAGCGTCCCGGGACGGACGGGGAGCAATGAGCAGTTCTTC. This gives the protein CSVPGRTGSNEQFF.

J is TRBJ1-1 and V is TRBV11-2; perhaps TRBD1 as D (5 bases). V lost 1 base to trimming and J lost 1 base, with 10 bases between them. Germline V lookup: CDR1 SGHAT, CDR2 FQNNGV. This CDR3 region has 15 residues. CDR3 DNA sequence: TGTGCCAGCAGCTTAGTAGGGACCGCGAACACTGAAGCTTTCTTT. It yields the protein CASSLVGTANTEAFF.

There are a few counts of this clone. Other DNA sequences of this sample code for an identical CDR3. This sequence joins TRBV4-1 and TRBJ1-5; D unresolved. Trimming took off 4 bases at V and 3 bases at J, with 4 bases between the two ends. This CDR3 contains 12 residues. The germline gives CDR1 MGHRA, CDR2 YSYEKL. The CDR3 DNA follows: TGCGCCAGCAGCCGACCCAATCAGCCCCAGCATTTT. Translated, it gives CASSRPNQPQHF.

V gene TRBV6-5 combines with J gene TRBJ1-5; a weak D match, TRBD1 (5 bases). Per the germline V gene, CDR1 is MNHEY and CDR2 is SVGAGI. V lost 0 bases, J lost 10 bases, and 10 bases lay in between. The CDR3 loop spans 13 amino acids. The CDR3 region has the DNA TGTGCCAGCAGTTACTCGGAGGGGCGACCCCAGCATTTT. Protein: CASSYSEGRPQHF.

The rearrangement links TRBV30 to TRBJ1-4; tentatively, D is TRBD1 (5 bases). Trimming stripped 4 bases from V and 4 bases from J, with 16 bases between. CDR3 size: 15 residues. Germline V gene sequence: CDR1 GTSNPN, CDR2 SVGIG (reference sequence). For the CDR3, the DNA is TGTGCCTGGACCGCAGGGTCAGGAGGTAATGAAAAACTGTTTTTT. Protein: CAWTAGSGGNEKLFF.

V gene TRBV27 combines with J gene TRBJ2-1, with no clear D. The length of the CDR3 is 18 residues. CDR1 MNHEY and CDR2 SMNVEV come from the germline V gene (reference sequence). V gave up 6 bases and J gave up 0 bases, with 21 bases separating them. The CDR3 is CASSSVVERPSSYNEQFF. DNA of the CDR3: TGTGCCAGCAGCTCCGTCGTGGAGCGACCGAGCTCCTACAATGAGCAGTTCTTC.

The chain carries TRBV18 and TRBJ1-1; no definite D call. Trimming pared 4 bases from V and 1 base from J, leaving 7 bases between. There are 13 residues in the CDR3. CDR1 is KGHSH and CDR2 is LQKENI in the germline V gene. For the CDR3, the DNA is TGTGCCAGCTCACTTCAGGCGAACACTGAAGCTTTCTTT. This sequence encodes CASSLQANTEAFF.

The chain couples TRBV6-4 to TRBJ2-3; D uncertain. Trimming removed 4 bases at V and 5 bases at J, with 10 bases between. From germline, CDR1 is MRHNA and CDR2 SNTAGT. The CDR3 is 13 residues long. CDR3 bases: TGTGCCAGCAGTGTTGGCTCGAGAGATACGCAGTATTTT. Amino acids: CASSVGSRDTQYF.

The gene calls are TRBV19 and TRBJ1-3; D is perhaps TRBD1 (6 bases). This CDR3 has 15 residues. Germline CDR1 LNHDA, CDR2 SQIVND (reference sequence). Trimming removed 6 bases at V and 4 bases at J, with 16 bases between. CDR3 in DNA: TGTGCCAGTAGACCACAGGGCTTCTCAGGAAACACCATATATTTT. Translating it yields CASRPQGFSGNTIYF.

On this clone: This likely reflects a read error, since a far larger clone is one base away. CDR3 nucleotide sequence: TGTGCCTGGGGGGGCAGAGGCAATCAGCCCCAGCATTTT. It encodes CAWGGRGNQPQHF. This chain joins TRBV30 and TRBJ1-5; tentative D call: TRBD1 (6 bases). The CDR3 covers 13 residues. Germline CDR1 GTSNPN, CDR2 SVGIG (reference sequence). V was shortened by 5 bases and J by 2 bases, with 10 bases between the two germline ends. Full variable domain (remainder filled in from reference TRBV30 and TRBJ1-5): SQTIHQWPATLVQPVGSPLSLECTVEGTSNPNLYWYRQAAGRGLQLLFYSVGIGQISSEVPQNLSASRPQDRQFILSSKKLLLSDSGFYLCAWGGRGNQPQHFGDGTRLSIL.

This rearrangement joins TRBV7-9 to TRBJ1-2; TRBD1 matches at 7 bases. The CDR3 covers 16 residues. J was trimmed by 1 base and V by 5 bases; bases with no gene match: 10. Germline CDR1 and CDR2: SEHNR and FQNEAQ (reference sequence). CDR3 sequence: CASSLETGRYNYGYTF. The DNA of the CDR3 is TGTGCCAGCAGCCTTGAGACAGGGAGATATAACTATGGCTACACCTTC.

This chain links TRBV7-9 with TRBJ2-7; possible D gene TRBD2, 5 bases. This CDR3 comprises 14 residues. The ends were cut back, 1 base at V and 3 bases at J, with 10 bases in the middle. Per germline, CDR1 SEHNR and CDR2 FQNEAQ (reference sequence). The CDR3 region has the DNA TGTGCCAGCAGCTTAGTCCCGGGATTCTACGAGCAGTACTTC. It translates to CASSLVPGFYEQYF.

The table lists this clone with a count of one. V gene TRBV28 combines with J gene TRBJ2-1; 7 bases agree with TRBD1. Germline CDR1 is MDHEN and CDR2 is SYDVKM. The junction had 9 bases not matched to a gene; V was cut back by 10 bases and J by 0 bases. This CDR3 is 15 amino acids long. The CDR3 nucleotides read TGTGCCACCAGGGCAAGGGGGCCCTCCTACAATGAGCAGTTCTTC. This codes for CATRARGPSYNEQFF. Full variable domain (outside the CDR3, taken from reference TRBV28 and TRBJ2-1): DVKVTQSSRYLVKRTGEKVFLECVQDMDHENMFWYRQDPGLGLRLIYFSYDVKMKEKGDIPEGYSVSREKKERFSLILESASTNQTSMYLCATRARGPSYNEQFFGPGTRLTVL.